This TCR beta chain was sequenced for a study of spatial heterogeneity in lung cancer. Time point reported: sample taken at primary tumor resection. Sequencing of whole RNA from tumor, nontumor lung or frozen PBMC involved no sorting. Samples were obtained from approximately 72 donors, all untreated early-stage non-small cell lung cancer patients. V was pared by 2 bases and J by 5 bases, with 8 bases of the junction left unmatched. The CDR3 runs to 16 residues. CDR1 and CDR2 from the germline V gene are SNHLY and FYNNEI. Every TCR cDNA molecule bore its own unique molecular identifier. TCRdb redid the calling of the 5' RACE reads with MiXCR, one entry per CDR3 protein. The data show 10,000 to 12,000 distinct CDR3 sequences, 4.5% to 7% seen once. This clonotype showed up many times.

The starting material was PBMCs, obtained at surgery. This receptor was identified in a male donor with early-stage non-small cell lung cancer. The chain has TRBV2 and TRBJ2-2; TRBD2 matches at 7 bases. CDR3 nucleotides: TGTGCCAGCAGTGAAATCGGCGGGGGAAGGACCGGGGAGCTGTTTTTT. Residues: CASSEIGGGRTGELFF.